One TCR beta chain is described in this entry. It has no known antigen specificity. Nothing much larger sits one base from this clone, and base qualities are not available. Sequences SGHNT (CDR1) and YYREEE (CDR2) are obtained from the germline V gene (reference sequence). The CDR3 covers 15 residues, taking in both the cysteine and the phenylalanine. This entry keeps only the CDR3 DNA: 45 bases, framed from base 1. The germline V and J ends show losses of 4 bases and 0 bases respectively, and no gene match explains 2 bases of the junction. Using the deep immunoSEQ assay, TCR CDR3 regions were amplified from genomic DNA by multiplex PCR. Extracted genomic DNA from each cell subset was spread evenly across all wells of several immunoSEQ 96-well plates, with each plate serving as a replicate. For sorted subsets, each replicate PCR was loaded with 200 ng genomic DNA, equivalent to 30,000 to 35,000 T cell genomes. Purified libraries were quantified with a Qubit 3.0 fluorometer, sized on a Bioanalyzer 2100, and re-quantified with the KAPA Library Quantification kit. Every immunoSEQ 96-well plate was sequenced on a separate single-read 150-cycle Illumina NextSeq 550 flow cell. The study's own analysis went as follows. Because the immunoSEQ output included only junctional sequences and no quality scores, the filtering could not be the same as the filtering used for full-length reads. To assign V/J genes and CDR3, sequences were annotated using PyIR, a Python wrapper for IgBLAST v1.9, with IMGT germline references. Any read was removed if the V/J assignment was weak (E-value above 1e-6), the CDR3 was missing, or the read contained stop codons, out-of-frame junctions, or ambiguous translated residues. A V3J clonotype was defined by an identical inferred V gene, J gene, and CDR3 amino acid sequence. The percentage overlap between two repertoires was calculated by dividing the number of shared unique clonotypes by the size of the smaller repertoire. Richness of each repertoire was evaluated using RTK rarefaction, the Chao1 estimator, and Recon v2.1 estimates of unobserved clonotypes. Generation probabilities for all TCRbeta clonotypes obtained by the gDNA method from a handful of donors were computed using OLGA. In TCRdb, the immuneACCESS table is reduced to in-frame sequences with V and J assigned. These tables do not hold every clone; where another copy was compared, an unresolved V gene accounts for under half, and the others remain unexplained. V and J calls and clone size are those listed in that table; D and trimming were worked out from the DNA. In this sample the table shows more than 1 million clones, about 80% of which occur a single time. The ten most abundant clones make up under 0.65% of the sample.

Healthy HIV-negative adults with no recently reported acute infections or vaccinations were included as donors. Only Caucasian adults living in Nashville, Tennessee, USA were represented among the donors. Magnetic negative selection was used to enrich CD4+ T cells, after which naive cells were positively selected on CD45RA and the negative fraction became the memory subset. After blood collection by leukapheresis, PBMCs were isolated using Ficoll-Histopaque density gradient centrifugation and then cryopreserved in the vapor phase of liquid nitrogen. Analytical flow cytometry was used to check the purity and quantity of each magnetically sorted T cell population. Each sorted fraction had its genomic DNA isolated and then quantified by UV absorbance on a Nanodrop 2000c. The data stem from a study of shared clonotypes between healthy human individuals (dated by TCRdb to between 2020 and 2021). For the wider study: A couple of women and a few men aged 18 to 49 years were included in the cohort. Per donor, three plates each were used for CD4 naive and CD4 memory, two for CD8 naive, and one for CD8 memory. To estimate repertoire size and how much clonotypes are shared between individuals, the study performed deep sequencing of blood TCR repertoires from a few healthy adults. To increase sequencing depth and limit assay-specific biases, TCR repertoire library preparation and sequencing were carried out by different laboratories using diverse techniques. Leukapheresis yielded between about 0.94 and 9 billion PBMCs per donor.

Study-wide conclusions, independent of this receptor: Based on pairwise subsampling, the degree of clonotype sharing among donors was expected to be affected by sequencing depth. Even with the large sequencing depth, rarefaction of the sorted-subset datasets indicated that sequencing was incomplete. Because the study included only a small number of donors, the genetic and exposure-history diversity represented was limited. When a few donors were compared, the shared fraction of clonotypes was about 5.5% for naive CD4, around 3.6% for naive CD8, 2.3% for memory CD4, and 0.4% for memory CD8. Compared with non-shared clonotypes, the clonotypes found in all four sorted-subset donors had higher generation probabilities. Sampling was limited to blood, and TCR repertoires in tissue likely differ from TCR repertoires in blood. Larger estimated clonotype richness was generally found for naive subsets than for memory subsets.

The sequence links TRBV5-4 to TRBJ2-7; 12 nucleotides in the junction match TRBD2. The sequencing sample was made of memory CD4+ T cells from PBMCs. This sample's cell subset or site label indicates: CD45RA-negative fraction. This receptor was obtained from a man between 18 and 29 years old in good health. Some clones in this sample may be carry-over from other donors' samples. The CDR3 reads as follows: CASSRTSGTSYEQYF. The DNA sequence is as follows: TGTGCCAGCAGCCGGACTAGCGGGACCTCCTACGAGCAGTACTTC.